The 7 T cell receptor beta chains below were found in one sample sequenced in a study of blood T cell repertoires in COVID-19. Sequencing used immunoSEQ multiplex PCR; TCRdb keeps in-frame clones, though not all of them. The data contain about 410,000 clones, around 90% of them singletons. Sequencing used PBMCs or T cells enriched from blood (not recorded which). The receptors here all came from a man aged 18-30 years who had recovered from COVID-19.

This clone was detected only once. V and J are TRBV5-1 and TRBJ1-2, with TRBD1 as a possible D gene (6 bases). CDR1 is SGHRS and CDR2 is YFSETQ in the germline V gene. Trimming removed 4 bases at V and 7 bases at J, with 17 bases between. The CDR3 sequence is 14 residues long. CDR3 bases: TGCGCCAGCAGCCCCAACGCGGGGGCGGGTGGCTACACCTTC. Residues: CASSPNAGAGGYTF.

This chain connects TRBV6-5 to TRBJ1-2; D unresolved. The CDR3 spans 13 residues. Germline CDR1 MNHEY, CDR2 SVGAGI. Trimming removed 7 bases at V and 1 base at J, with 10 bases between. The CDR3 DNA is TGTGCCAGCAATGTTGTCAGTAACTATGGCTACACCTTC. Translation: CASNVVSNYGYTF.

This clone has only a few counts. V gene TRBV5-1 combines with J gene TRBJ2-2, with D perhaps TRBD2 (7 bases). The CDR3 has 14 amino acids. Germline V gene lookup returns CDR1 SGHRS and CDR2 YFSETQ. V lost 4 bases to trimming and J lost 5 bases, with 12 bases between them. The CDR3 region is CASSREGGTGELFF. CDR3 sequence (DNA): TGCGCCAGCAGCAGGGAGGGGGGAACCGGGGAGCTGTTTTTT.

This clone was seen a handful of times. The chain has TRBV27 and TRBJ1-2; possibly TRBD1 for D (6 bases). The germline V gene has CDR1 MNHEY and CDR2 SMNVEV (reference sequence). V lost 4 bases, J lost 6 bases, and 12 bases lay in between. This CDR3 has 13 amino acids. DNA of the CDR3: TGTGCCAGCAGTTGGGGGCCTCGTGATGGCTACACCTTC. Encoded protein: CASSWGPRDGYTF.

The chain uses TRBV28 and TRBJ1-1; no clear D. Per germline, CDR1 MDHEN and CDR2 SYDVKM. V shed 3 bases and J shed 0 bases, with 5 bases lying between them. The CDR3 contains 13 residues. CDR3 sequence reads: CASSFYLNTEAFF. CDR3 DNA: TGTGCCAGCAGTTTTTATTTGAACACTGAAGCTTTCTTT.

The chain combines TRBV4-1 with TRBJ1-2, with 7 bases that match TRBD1. Germline V gives CDR1 MGHRA, CDR2 YSYEKL. This CDR3 contains 14 residues. Germline trimming cut 1 base from V and 8 bases from J; bases unmatched to any gene: 7. CDR3: CASSQASYRGGYTF. Written as DNA, the CDR3 is TGCGCCAGCAGCCAAGCTTCGTACAGGGGCGGCTACACCTTC.

V gene TRBV9 combines with J gene TRBJ1-2; possible D gene TRBD1, 6 bases. The CDR3 totals 15 residues. In germline, CDR1 is SGDLS, CDR2 YYNGEE. V lost 4 bases, J lost 6 bases, and 19 bases lay in between. In DNA form, the CDR3 reads TGTGCCAGCAGCCCCCGCGGGGGCTCTTTAGATGGCTACACCTTC. Amino acid sequence: CASSPRGGSLDGYTF.